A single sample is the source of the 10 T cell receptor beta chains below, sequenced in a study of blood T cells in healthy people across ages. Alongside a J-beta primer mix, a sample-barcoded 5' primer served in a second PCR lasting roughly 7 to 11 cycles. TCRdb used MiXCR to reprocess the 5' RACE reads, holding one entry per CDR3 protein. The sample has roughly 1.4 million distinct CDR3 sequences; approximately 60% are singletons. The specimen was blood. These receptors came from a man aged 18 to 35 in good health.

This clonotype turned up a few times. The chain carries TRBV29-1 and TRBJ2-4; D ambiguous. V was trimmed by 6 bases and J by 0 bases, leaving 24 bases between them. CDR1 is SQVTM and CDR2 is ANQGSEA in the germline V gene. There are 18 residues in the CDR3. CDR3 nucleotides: TGCAGCGTGAGTTGGGTTCACTCTGAACCCCTAGCCAAAAACATTCAGTACTTC. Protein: CSVSWVHSEPLAKNIQYF. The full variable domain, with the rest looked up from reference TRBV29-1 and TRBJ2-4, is SAVISQKPSRDICQRGTSLTIQCQVDSQVTMMFWYRQQPGQSLTLIATANQGSEATYESGFVIDKFPISRPNLTFSTLTVSNMSPEDSSIYLCSVSWVHSEPLAKNIQYFGAGTRLSVL.

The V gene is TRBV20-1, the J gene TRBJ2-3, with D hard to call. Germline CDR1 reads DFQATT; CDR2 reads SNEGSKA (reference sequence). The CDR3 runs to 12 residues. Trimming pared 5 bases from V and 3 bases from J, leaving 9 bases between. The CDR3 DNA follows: TGCAGTGCTCCAGAAGCGACAGATACGCAGTATTTT. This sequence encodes CSAPEATDTQYF.

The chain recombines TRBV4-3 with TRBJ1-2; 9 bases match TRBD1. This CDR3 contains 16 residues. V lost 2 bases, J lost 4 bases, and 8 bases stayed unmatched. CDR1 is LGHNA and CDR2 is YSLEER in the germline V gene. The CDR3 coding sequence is TGCGCCAGCAGCCAAACACAGGGGGCCTTTGGCTATGGCTACACCTTC. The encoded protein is CASSQTQGAFGYGYTF.

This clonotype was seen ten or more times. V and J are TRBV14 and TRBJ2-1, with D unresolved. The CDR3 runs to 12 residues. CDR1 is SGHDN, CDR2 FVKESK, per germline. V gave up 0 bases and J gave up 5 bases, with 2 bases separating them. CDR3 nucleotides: TGTGCCAGCAGCCAAGATAACAATGAGCAGTTCTTC. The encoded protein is CASSQDNNEQFF.

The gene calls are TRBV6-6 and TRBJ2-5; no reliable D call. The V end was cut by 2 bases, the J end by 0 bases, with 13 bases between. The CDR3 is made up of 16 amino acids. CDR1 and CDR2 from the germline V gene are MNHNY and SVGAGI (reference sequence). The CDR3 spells CASSYPKHGYQETQYF. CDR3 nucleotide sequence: TGTGCCAGCAGTTACCCTAAGCATGGGTACCAAGAGACCCAGTACTTC.

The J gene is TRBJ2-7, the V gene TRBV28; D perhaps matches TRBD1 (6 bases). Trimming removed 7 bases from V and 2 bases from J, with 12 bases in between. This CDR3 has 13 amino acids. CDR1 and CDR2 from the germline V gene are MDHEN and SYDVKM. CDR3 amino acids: CASTEGVTYEQYF. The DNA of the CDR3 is TGTGCCAGCACCGAGGGGGTCACCTACGAGCAGTACTTC.

CDR3 in amino acids: CASSYSVSRGLEETQYF. In nucleotides, the CDR3 is TGTGCCAGCAGTTACTCGGTTTCTCGCGGCTTAGAAGAGACCCAGTACTTC. The chain links TRBV6-6 to TRBJ2-5; D ambiguous. The CDR3 is 17 amino acids. Trimming pared 0 bases from V and 3 bases from J, leaving 17 bases between. Germline lookup yields CDR1 MNHNY and CDR2 SVGAGI (reference sequence).

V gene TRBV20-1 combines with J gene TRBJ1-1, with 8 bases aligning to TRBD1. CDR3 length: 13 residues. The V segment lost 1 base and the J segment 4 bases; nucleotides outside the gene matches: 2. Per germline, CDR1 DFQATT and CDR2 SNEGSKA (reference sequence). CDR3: CSARAGTGTEAFF. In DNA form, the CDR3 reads TGCAGTGCTAGAGCTGGGACAGGCACTGAAGCTTTCTTT.

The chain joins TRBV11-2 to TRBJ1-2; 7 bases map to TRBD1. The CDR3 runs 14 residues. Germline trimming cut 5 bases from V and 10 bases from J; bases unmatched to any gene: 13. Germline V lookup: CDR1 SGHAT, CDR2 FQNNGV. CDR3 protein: CASSPVGQPENYTF. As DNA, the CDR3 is TGTGCCAGCAGCCCCGTGGGACAGCCAGAGAACTACACCTTC.

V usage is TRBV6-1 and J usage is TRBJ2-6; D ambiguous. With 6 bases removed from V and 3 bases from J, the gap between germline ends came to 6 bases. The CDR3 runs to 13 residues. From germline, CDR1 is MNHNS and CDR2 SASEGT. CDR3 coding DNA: TGTGCCAGCAGGGCAGATGGGGCCAACGTCCTGACTTTC. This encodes CASRADGANVLTF.